This entry describes one T cell receptor (beta chain). Its antigen is still unknown. The data were produced by immunoSEQ multiplex PCR, yet TCRdb's version contains in-frame clones alone and is incomplete. This sample has approximately 160,000 clones, with 70% to 90% found just once. The data were obtained in a study of cytotoxic CD8 clonotypes in ibrutinib-treated CLL. Study as a whole: Response samples followed a median about twelve months of treatment, range 6 to 36.

Findings and caveats of the study: Private clonotypes, not public ones, expanded at ibrutinib response.

Germline V CDR1 and CDR2: SGHTA, FQGTGA. The CDR3 loop spans 16 amino acids. Trimming left V 4 bases short and J 7 bases short, with 20 bases between. This material consisted of PBMCs, taken at disease progression, from a patient treated with ibrutinib. The clonotype was recovered from a human donor with chronic lymphocytic leukemia. The rearrangement links TRBV7-3 to TRBJ2-1; the D call may be TRBD1 or TRBD2 (6 bases each). CDR3 amino acids: CASSSTGGRTMNEQFF. Written as DNA, the CDR3 is TGTGCCAGCAGCTCTACCGGGGGCAGGACAATGAATGAGCAGTTCTTC. The complete variable domain, with remaining parts taken from reference TRBV7-3 and TRBJ2-1, reads GAGVSQTPSNKVTEKGKYVELRCDPISGHTALYWYRQSLGQGPEFLIYFQGTGAADDSGLPNDRFFAVRPEGSVSTLKIQRTERGDSAVYLCASSSTGGRTMNEQFFGPGTRLTVL.